This T cell receptor beta chain appears in the sequencing data of a study of Epstein–Barr virus B cells in breast cancer (dated by TCRdb to the early 2020s). For the wider study: Control T cells were grown by the rapid expansion method using irradiated PBMC feeders, soluble OKT3 and IL-2 200 to 250 U/ml, and were harvested roughly 9-12 days after stimulation. A single-patient case report examined whether EBV+ B cells infiltrating the tumor shape the T-cell receptor repertoire in triple-negative breast cancer. Paper-wide results and their limitations: All data were obtained from a single patient, described as a first proof of concept, and generalization is therefore limited.

The library relied on 5' RACE. TCR libraries were built from RNA with the SMARTer Human TCR a/b Profiling Kit, capturing full V(D)J regions of both alpha and beta chains. The amplified libraries were purified with AMPure XP beads and were validated on an Agilent 2100 Bioanalyzer using the DNA 1000 Kit. Sequencing was done on an Illumina MiSeq using the 600-cycle v3 reagent kit, which produced 2 x 300 bp paired-end reads. Processing in the source paper ran as follows. MiXCR and VDJTools were used to process the reads, with non-productive clonotypes filtered out and clonotypes collapsed by CDR3 amino acid sequence prior to recalculating frequencies. Matching of CDR3 sequences to the McPAS-TCR database tolerated a Levenshtein distance of 1, and UpSet plots were generated in R using UpSetR. In-frame beta chains were kept once TCRdb had trimmed the public reads at Q25 with fastp and called clones with MiXCR. A single entry per CDR3 protein holds the most common genes and DNA from its merged rows. The V and J calls were determined by TCRdb, not by the authors. Across this sample there are some 2,000 distinct CDR3 sequences, with approximately 15% seen only once. The top ten constitute approximately 31% of the sample.

Concerning this clonotype itself: What this receptor recognizes is not known. Per-nucleotide qualities are absent, and no much larger clonotype sits a single base away.

RNA was extracted from roughly 1.1e5 to 9.2e5 cultured T cells with RNeasy Micro or Mini kits, including on-column DNase digestion, and was checked on an Agilent 2100 Bioanalyzer. Sequenced input: tumor-infiltrating lymphocytes expanded in culture. This TCR came from a woman aged 35 to 49 with triple-negative breast cancer.

CDR3 protein: CASSLRLSYNEQFF. The bases read TGTGCCAGCAGTTTACGGCTCTCCTACAATGAGCAGTTCTTC. The rearranged segments are TRBV12-3 or TRBV12-4 and TRBJ2-1, with the D gene too uncertain to name. The CDR3 runs 14 amino acids, cysteine and phenylalanine included. Only the CDR3 DNA stays, 42 bases, in frame from base 1. The trim is 2 bases for V and 0 bases for J, with a gap of 5 bases between the germline ends.